Shown below are 9 T cell receptor beta chains from a single sample sequenced in a study of long-term antiretroviral therapy in people with HIV. Samples were assayed with immunoSEQ v3.0 at survey level. TCRdb's table, derived via immunoSEQ multiplex PCR, lists solely in-frame clones and lacks some. Of some 21,000 clones detected, 87% appear once; the ten largest clones hold about 9%. The starting material was unsorted PBMCs, obtained 0.2 years before starting antiretroviral therapy. The receptors shown here come from a man aged 18-30 years with HIV.

V gene TRBV28 combines with J gene TRBJ1-1, with a weak D call TRBD1 (5 bases). This CDR3 is 18 amino acids long. Germline V gives CDR1 MDHEN, CDR2 SYDVKM. With 8 bases removed from V and 3 bases from J, the gap between germline ends came to 28 bases. The CDR3 nucleotides read TGTGCCAGCTTGATGGGGGGACCCGAGAATCGAGGTCACACTGAAGCTTTCTTT. It codes for CASLMGGPENRGHTEAFF.

The rearrangement links TRBV7-2 to TRBJ2-5; D uncertain. CDR1 is SGHTA, CDR2 FQGNSA, per germline. The V gene lost 5 bases and the J gene lost 3 bases, with 4 bases spanning the gap. The length of the CDR3 is 11 residues. CDR3 loop: CASSQKETQYF. CDR3 DNA: TGTGCCAGCAGCCAGAAAGAGACCCAGTACTTC.

The chain carries TRBV6-1 and TRBJ2-7, with TRBD1 identical over 8 bases. The CDR3 spans 13 residues. V trimming: 5 bases; J trimming: 6 bases; junction bases outside the gene matches: 6. Germline V gives CDR1 MNHNS, CDR2 SASEGT. The DNA of the CDR3 is TGTGCCAGCAGTCTCGGACAGGGCAGCGAGCAGTACTTC. Amino acid sequence: CASSLGQGSEQYF.

The chain recombines TRBV6-6 with TRBJ1-1; no firm D call. With 6 bases removed from V and 7 bases from J, the gap between germline ends came to 9 bases. The length of the CDR3 is 11 residues. Germline lookup yields CDR1 MNHNY and CDR2 SVGAGI (reference sequence). CDR3: CASSSVNEAFF. In DNA form, the CDR3 reads TGTGCCAGCAGCTCTGTAAATGAAGCTTTCTTT.

This clone was picked up one time. The chain couples TRBV5-6 to TRBJ1-5; D might be TRBD1 (5 bases). With 0 bases removed from V and 6 bases from J, the gap between germline ends came to 13 bases. This CDR3 comprises 15 residues. In germline, CDR1 is SGHDT, CDR2 YYEEEE. CDR3 loop: CASSLAPGSVQPQHF. The CDR3 DNA reads as TGTGCCAGCAGCTTGGCCCCAGGGTCAGTTCAGCCCCAGCATTTT.

The rearrangement joins TRBV19 to TRBJ2-1; 9 bases are a match to TRBD2. The V gene's germline CDR1 is LNHDA and CDR2 SQIVND (reference sequence). V lost 3 bases, J lost 7 bases, and 7 bases stayed unmatched. The CDR3 has 15 amino acids. The chain's CDR3 is CASSMSSGRSNEQFF. The DNA of the CDR3 is TGTGCCAGTAGTATGAGTAGCGGGAGATCTAATGAGCAGTTCTTC.

This sequence joins TRBV5-6 and TRBJ2-7; 11 bases are shared with TRBD1. Losses at the gene ends were 4 bases for V and 7 bases for J; bases not matched to a gene: 7. This CDR3 comprises 14 residues. Germline V gives CDR1 SGHDT, CDR2 YYEEEE. CDR3 sequence: CASSDGQGAGEQYF. The CDR3 DNA reads TGTGCCAGCAGCGATGGACAGGGGGCTGGTGAGCAGTACTTC.

J is TRBJ2-7 and V is TRBV2, with D maybe TRBD1 (5 bases). V was cut by 6 bases and J by 6 bases, with 18 bases left in between. This CDR3 is 14 amino acids long. Germline V CDR1 and CDR2: SNHLY, FYNNEI. The CDR3 sequence: CASRTGVSVAEQYF. CDR3 DNA: TGTGCCAGCAGAACAGGTGTTTCGGTGGCCGAGCAGTACTTC.

The chain recombines TRBV9 with TRBJ2-7; 7 bases fit TRBD2. The CDR3 is 17 amino acids. Germline V gene sequence: CDR1 SGDLS, CDR2 YYNGEE. V lost 3 bases to trimming and J lost 4 bases; unmatched junction nucleotides: 16. CDR3 amino acids: CASSASLGGGGTYEQYF. CDR3 in DNA: TGTGCCAGCAGCGCCTCTCTTGGAGGCGGGGGTACATACGAGCAGTACTTC.